The 14 T cell receptor beta chains below were found in one sample sequenced in a study of circulating and synovial CD4+ cells in juvenile arthritis. The repertoire was sequenced with immunoSEQ multiplex PCR; TCRdb's copy has only in-frame clones and lacks some. The sample holds around 13,000 clones, approximately 80% seen once. Specimen: CD4+ T cells from synovial fluid. The receptors originated from a human patient with juvenile idiopathic arthritis. Some clones in this sample may be carry-over from other donors' samples.

Regarding this clone: One junction end disagrees with the germline gene, perhaps due to a read error. The same CDR3 can be traced to other DNA sequences in this sample. This chain joins TRBV4-1 and TRBJ1-6, with 7 nucleotides matching TRBD1. This CDR3 comprises 17 residues. Germline V lookup: CDR1 MGHRA, CDR2 YSYEKL. CDR3 loop: CASSPRDSSSYNSPLHF. The DNA of the CDR3 is TGCGCCAGCAGCCCCCGGGACAGCAGCTCCTATAATTCCCCCCTCCACTTT.

By share, this clone counts as large (0.1 to 1%). J is TRBJ1-5 and V is TRBV4-3; no clear D gene. V lost 0 bases and J 5 bases, leaving 5 bases between the germline ends. The germline V gene encodes CDR1 LGHNA and CDR2 YSLEER. The CDR3 totals 13 residues. CDR3 sequence (DNA): TGCGCCAGCAGCCAAGATCTTGATCAGCCCCAGCATTTT. It translates to CASSQDLDQPQHF.

The chain recombines TRBV7-8 with TRBJ1-5; tentative D call: TRBD1 (6 bases). Germline lookup yields CDR1 SGHVS and CDR2 FQNEAQ. The CDR3 length is 13 residues. Deletions cut 4 bases from V and 4 bases from J, with 8 bases between. The DNA for the CDR3 is TGTGCCAGCAGCTCACAGGGTAATCAGCCCCAGCATTTT. This sequence encodes CASSSQGNQPQHF.

This clone was seen more than once but under ten times. The gene calls are TRBV6-1 and TRBJ2-7; 8 positions match TRBD1. With V trimmed by 1 base and J by 3 bases, 2 bases remained unmatched. The germline CDR1 and CDR2 sequences are MNHNS and SASEGT. This CDR3 contains 14 residues. CDR3 in DNA: TGTGCCAGCAGTGAAGGGACAGGGATCTACGAGCAGTACTTC. Its protein product is CASSEGTGIYEQYF.

The chain employs TRBV19 and TRBJ2-1, with 8 positions matching TRBD2. Germline V gene data show CDR1 as LNHDA and CDR2 as SQIVND (reference sequence). The J segment lost 2 bases and the V segment lost 3 bases, leaving 6 bases of the junction unmatched. This CDR3 contains 16 residues. The CDR3: CASSISWTSPYNEQFF. For the CDR3, the DNA is TGTGCCAGTAGTATCAGTTGGACTAGCCCCTACAATGAGCAGTTCTTC.

The chain joins TRBV4-3 to TRBJ2-1, with a tentative D call TRBD2 (6 bases). Germline assignment: CDR1 LGHNA and CDR2 YSLEER. This CDR3 spans 16 amino acids. Trimming took 4 bases from V and 6 from J, leaving 19 bases between them. This CDR3 is CASSLDAYRRVNEQFF. Here the CDR3 DNA reads TGCGCCAGCAGCCTAGACGCTTACCGGAGGGTCAATGAGCAGTTCTTC.

The chain couples TRBV27 to TRBJ1-2; 8 positions agree with TRBD1. The CDR3 is 16 residues long. V was clipped by 3 bases and J by 4 bases; unmatched bases: 10. Germline loops: CDR1 MNHEY, CDR2 SMNVEV (reference sequence). The CDR3 loop is CASSLHGTGEGYGYTF. CDR3 coding DNA: TGTGCCAGCAGTTTGCATGGGACAGGTGAGGGCTATGGCTACACCTTC.

The CDR3 DNA is TGTGCCAGCTCACCTGGGGGGGGATCACCCCTCCACTTT. This translates into CASSPGGGSPLHF. J is TRBJ1-6 and V is TRBV18, with a possible D match to TRBD1 (5 bases). The ends were cut back, 3 bases at V and 10 bases at J, with 10 bases in the middle. The CDR3 spans 13 residues. CDR1 KGHSH and CDR2 LQKENI come from the germline V gene.

J is TRBJ2-3 and V is TRBV2, with D possibly TRBD2 on 6 matching bases. Germline V gene sequence: CDR1 SNHLY, CDR2 FYNNEI. V lost 5 bases and J 5 bases, leaving 14 bases between the germline ends. The length of the CDR3 is 14 residues. The CDR3 nucleotides are TGTGCCAGCAGTCGGGGCGGGGTTGAAGATACGCAGTATTTT. This codes for CASSRGGVEDTQYF.

The V call is TRBV6-5, the J call TRBJ1-5; perhaps TRBD1 as D (6 bases). This CDR3 region has 15 residues. Germline values: CDR1 MNHEY, CDR2 SVGAGI. V was cut by 6 bases and J by 0 bases, with 12 bases left in between. The CDR3 here is CASRPQGPSNQPQHF. Here the CDR3 DNA reads TGTGCCAGCAGACCCCAGGGGCCTAGCAATCAGCCCCAGCATTTT.

This rearrangement joins TRBV9 to TRBJ1-2; the D gene is possibly TRBD1 (5 bases). Trimming left V 4 bases short and J 8 bases short, with 15 bases between. The V gene's germline CDR1 is SGDLS and CDR2 YYNGEE. This CDR3 comprises 13 residues. CDR3 in DNA: TGTGCCAGCAGCCCTAGCGGGACGGAGGGCTACACCTTC. Translating it yields CASSPSGTEGYTF. Filled out from reference TRBV9 and TRBJ1-2, the complete variable domain reads DSGVTQTPKHLITATGQRVTLRCSPRSGDLSVYWYQQSLDQGLQFLIQYYNGEERAKGNILERFSAQQFPDLHSELNLSSLELGDSALYFCASSPSGTEGYTFGSGTRLTVV.

Turning to this clone: Mismatch with germline at one junction end may stem from a read error. The chain has TRBV6-1 and TRBJ1-4; 8 bases match TRBD1. Germline CDR1 and CDR2: MNHNS and SASEGT. This CDR3 spans 15 amino acids. Written as DNA, the CDR3 is TGTGCCAGCAGCGAAGGGGGGACAGGTAGTGAAAAACTGTTTTTT. Its protein product is CASSEGGTGSEKLFF.

CDR3 nucleotide sequence: TGCGCCAGCAGCAGCTGGGACAGAAACAATGAGCAGTTCTTC. It codes for CASSSWDRNNEQFF. This chain links TRBV5-1 with TRBJ2-1, with 7 bases that match TRBD1. The CDR3 has 14 amino acids. Germline CDR1 SGHRS, CDR2 YFSETQ. Trimming cost V 4 bases and J 5 bases; bases outside gene matches: 6.

This clone was counted a single time. This chain uses TRBV7-2 with TRBJ2-7; TRBD2 aligns across 13 bases. Germline loops: CDR1 SGHTA, CDR2 FQGNSA. There are 15 residues in the CDR3. The J segment lost 3 bases and the V segment lost 5 bases, leaving 4 bases of the junction unmatched. The CDR3 sequence: CASSRTSGSIYEQYF. The DNA for the CDR3 is TGTGCCAGCAGCAGGACTAGCGGGAGTATCTACGAGCAGTACTTC.